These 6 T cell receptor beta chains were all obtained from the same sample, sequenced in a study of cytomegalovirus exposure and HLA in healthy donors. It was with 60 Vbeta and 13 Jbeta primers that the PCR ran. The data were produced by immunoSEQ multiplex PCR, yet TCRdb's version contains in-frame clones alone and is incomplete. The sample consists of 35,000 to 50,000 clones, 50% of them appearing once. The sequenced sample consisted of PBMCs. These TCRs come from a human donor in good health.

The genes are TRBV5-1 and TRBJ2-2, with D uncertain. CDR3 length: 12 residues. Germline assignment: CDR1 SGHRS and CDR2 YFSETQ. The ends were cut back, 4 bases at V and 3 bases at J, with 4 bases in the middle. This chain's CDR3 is CASSQDTGELFF. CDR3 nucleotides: TGCGCCAGCAGCCAGGACACCGGGGAGCTGTTTTTT.

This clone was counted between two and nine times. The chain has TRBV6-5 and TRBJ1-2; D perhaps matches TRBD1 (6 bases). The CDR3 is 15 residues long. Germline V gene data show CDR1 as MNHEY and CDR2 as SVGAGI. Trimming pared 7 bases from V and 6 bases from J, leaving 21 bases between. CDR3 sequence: CASTSSWTDVNGYTF. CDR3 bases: TGTGCCAGCACTTCCTCGTGGACAGACGTGAATGGCTACACCTTC.

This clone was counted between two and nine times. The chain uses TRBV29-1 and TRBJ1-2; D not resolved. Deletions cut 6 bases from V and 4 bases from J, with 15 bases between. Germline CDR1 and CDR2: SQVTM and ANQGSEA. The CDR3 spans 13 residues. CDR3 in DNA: TGCAGCGTCGGCGAGCGTGAACGCTATGGCTACACCTTC. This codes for CSVGERERYGYTF.

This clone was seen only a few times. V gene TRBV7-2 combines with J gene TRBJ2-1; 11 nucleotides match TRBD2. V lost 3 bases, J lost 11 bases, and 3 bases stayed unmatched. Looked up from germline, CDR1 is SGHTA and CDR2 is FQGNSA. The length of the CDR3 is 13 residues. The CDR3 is CASSFLAGGKQFF. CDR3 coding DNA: TGTGCCAGCAGCTTTTTAGCGGGGGGGAAGCAGTTCTTC.

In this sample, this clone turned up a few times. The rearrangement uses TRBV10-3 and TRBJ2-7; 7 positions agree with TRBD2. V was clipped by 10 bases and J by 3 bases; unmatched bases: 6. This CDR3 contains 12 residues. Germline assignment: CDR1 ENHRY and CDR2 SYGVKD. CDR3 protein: CATRDYIYEQYF. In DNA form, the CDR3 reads TGTGCCACCCGGGACTACATCTACGAGCAGTACTTC.

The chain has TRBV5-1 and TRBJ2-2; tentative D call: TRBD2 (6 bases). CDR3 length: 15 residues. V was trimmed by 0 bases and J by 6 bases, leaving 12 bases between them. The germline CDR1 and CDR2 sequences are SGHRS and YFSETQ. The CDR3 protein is CASSLGRLGAGELFF. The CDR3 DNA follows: TGCGCCAGCAGCTTGGGACGACTAGGCGCCGGGGAGCTGTTTTTT.